The clone carrying this T cell receptor beta chain was counted once. Its target is unknown. It may be a read error: a sequence one base away is much more abundant. CDR3 length: 11 amino acids. Germline lookup yields CDR1 MDHEN and CDR2 SYDVKM. The data are from a study of T cell repertoires in cytomegalovirus infection. Study findings and constraints: Using cumulative public TCR beta family frequency, the authors identified those who carried CMV together with the relevant HLA. In two of eight donors, the top clonotype was HLA-C-restricted CMV-specific.

From the reads, TCRdb called clonotypes with MiXCR, one entry per CDR3 protein. The repertoire consists of over 100,000 distinct CDR3 sequences, with 16% occurring once and the leading ten covering around 8.2%. The sequence was obtained from a human donor in good health (CMV status not recorded). Some clones in this sample may be carry-over from other donors' samples. Sequencing used PBMCs. The chain uses TRBV28 and TRBJ2-1; unclear D gene. The CDR3 bases are TGTGCCGGCAGTTCCGAAAGTGAGCAGTTCTTC. Translating it yields CAGSSESEQFF. Complete variable domain (other parts from reference TRBV28 and TRBJ2-1): DVKVTQSSRYLVKRTGEKVFLECVQDMDHENMFWYRQDPGLGLRLIYFSYDVKMKEKGDIPEGYSVSREKKERFSLILESASTNQTSMYLCAGSSESEQFFGPGTRLTVL.